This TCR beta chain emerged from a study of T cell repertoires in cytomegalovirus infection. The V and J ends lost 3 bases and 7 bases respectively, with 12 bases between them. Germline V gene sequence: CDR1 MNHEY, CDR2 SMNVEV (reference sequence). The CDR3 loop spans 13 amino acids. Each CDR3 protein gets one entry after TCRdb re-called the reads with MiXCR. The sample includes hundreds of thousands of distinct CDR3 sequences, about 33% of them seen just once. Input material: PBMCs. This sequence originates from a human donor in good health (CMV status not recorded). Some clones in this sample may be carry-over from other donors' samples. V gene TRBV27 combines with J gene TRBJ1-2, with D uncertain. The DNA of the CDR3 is TGTGCCAGCAGTTTCAATGCGGTATCTGGCTACACCTTC. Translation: CASSFNAVSGYTF.